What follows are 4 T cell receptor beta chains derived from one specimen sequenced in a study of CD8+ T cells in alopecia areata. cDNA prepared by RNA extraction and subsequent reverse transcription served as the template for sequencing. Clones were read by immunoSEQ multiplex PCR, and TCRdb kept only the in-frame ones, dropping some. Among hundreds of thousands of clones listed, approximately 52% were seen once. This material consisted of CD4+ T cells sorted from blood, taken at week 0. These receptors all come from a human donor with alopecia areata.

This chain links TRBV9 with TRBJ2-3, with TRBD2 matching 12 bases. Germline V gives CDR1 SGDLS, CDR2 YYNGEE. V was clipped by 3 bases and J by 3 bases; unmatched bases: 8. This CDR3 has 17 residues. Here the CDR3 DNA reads TGTGCCAGCAGCGGAACCCTAGCGGGAGGGAGGACAGATACGCAGTATTTT. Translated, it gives CASSGTLAGGRTDTQYF.

CDR3 bases: TGTGCCAGCAGTTTCACAAGCGGTCAGCCCCAGCATTTT. Its translation is CASSFTSGQPQHF. This chain connects TRBV7-3 to TRBJ1-5; no firm D call. This CDR3 has 13 residues. V was pared by 6 bases and J by 6 bases, with 12 bases between. Germline assignment: CDR1 SGHTA and CDR2 FQGTGA.

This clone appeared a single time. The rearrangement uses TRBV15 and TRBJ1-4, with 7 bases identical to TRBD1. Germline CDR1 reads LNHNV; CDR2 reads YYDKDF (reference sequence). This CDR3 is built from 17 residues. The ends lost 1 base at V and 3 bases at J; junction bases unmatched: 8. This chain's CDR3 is CATSRGRGRQANEKLFF. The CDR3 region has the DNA TGTGCCACCAGCAGAGGGAGGGGGCGGCAAGCTAATGAAAAACTGTTTTTT. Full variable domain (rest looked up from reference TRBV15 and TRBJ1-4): DAMVIQNPRYQVTQFGKPVTLSCSQTLNHNVMYWYQQKSSQAPKLLFHYYDKDFNNEADTPDNFQSRRPNTSFCFLDIRSPGLGDTAMYLCATSRGRGRQANEKLFFGSGTQLSVL.

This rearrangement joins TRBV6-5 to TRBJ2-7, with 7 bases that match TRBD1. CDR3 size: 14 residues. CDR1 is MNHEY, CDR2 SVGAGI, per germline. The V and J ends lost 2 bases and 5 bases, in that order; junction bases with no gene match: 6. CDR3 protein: CASSYAYRGNEQYF. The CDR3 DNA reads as TGTGCCAGCAGTTACGCGTACAGGGGTAACGAGCAGTACTTC.